These 16 T cell receptor beta chains were all obtained from the same sample, sequenced in a study of T cells after yellow fever vaccination. TCRdb reanalysed the 5' RACE reads using MiXCR and keeps one entry per CDR3 protein. This table has 150,000 to 200,000 distinct CDR3 sequences, about a tenth appearing once. Specimen: CD8+ T cells sorted from PBMCs, collected 45 days after the yellow fever booster vaccination. Receptor source: a man between 18 and 29 years old who received the YFV17D yellow fever vaccine.

This sequence joins TRBV12-3 or TRBV12-4 and TRBJ2-3; 12 bases map to TRBD1. V lost 3 bases to trimming and J lost 4 bases; unmatched junction nucleotides: 5. This CDR3 region has 16 residues. CDR3 bases: TGTGCCAGCAGTTTGACGGGACAGGGGGCCGCAGATACGCAGTATTTT. Encoded protein: CASSLTGQGAADTQYF.

The chain joins TRBV29-1 to TRBJ1-1; perhaps TRBD1 as D (5 bases). CDR1 is SQVTM, CDR2 ANQGSEA, per germline. The CDR3 has 14 residues. The V gene lost 2 bases and the J gene lost 1 base, with 11 bases spanning the gap. CDR3 DNA sequence: TGCAGCGTTGAACGGGGGACTGGGAACACTGAAGCTTTCTTT. It is translated as CSVERGTGNTEAFF.

The chain has TRBV4-3 and TRBJ1-2; TRBD1 aligns across 8 bases. This CDR3 has 15 amino acids. V lost 4 bases and J lost 6; bases outside the gene matches: 10. Germline assignment: CDR1 LGHNA and CDR2 YSLEER. In DNA, the CDR3 is TGCGCCAGCAGCCCGAAACCGGACAGGGTAGATGGCTACACCTTC. The encoded protein is CASSPKPDRVDGYTF.

The chain is built from TRBV7-3 and TRBJ1-2; D is possibly TRBD1 (5 bases). CDR3 length: 16 residues. From germline, CDR1 is SGHTA and CDR2 FQGTGA. Trimming removed 7 bases at V and 0 bases at J, with 18 bases between. The CDR3 here is CASKKIGGLSNYGYTF. The CDR3 DNA reads as TGTGCCAGCAAAAAAATTGGGGGTTTGTCTAACTATGGCTACACCTTC. Combining the CDR3 with reference TRBV7-3 and TRBJ1-2 gives the whole variable domain GAGVSQTPSNKVTEKGKYVELRCDPISGHTALYWYRQSLGQGPEFLIYFQGTGAADDSGLPNDRFFAVRPEGSVSTLKIQRTERGDSAVYLCASKKIGGLSNYGYTFGSGTRLTVV.

This clonotype turned up a few times. The chain couples TRBV4-2 to TRBJ2-7; D unresolved. This CDR3 spans 14 amino acids. Trimming shortened V by 1 base and J by 0 bases, and 7 bases separated the two germline ends. From germline, CDR1 is LGHNA and CDR2 YNFKEQ. The CDR3 region has the DNA TGTGCCAGCAGCCAAGCTTGGGACTCCTACGAGCAGTACTTC. Amino acids: CASSQAWDSYEQYF.

This clonotype was counted ten times or more. V is TRBV12-3 or TRBV12-4 and J is TRBJ2-5; the match to TRBD1 covers 9 bases. CDR3 length: 16 amino acids. V shed 6 bases, J shed 3 bases, and the junction held 11 bases outside the gene matches. The CDR3 here is CASSHTGGDSKETQYF. In DNA, the CDR3 is TGTGCCAGCAGCCACACAGGGGGCGATTCCAAAGAGACCCAGTACTTC.

This clonotype has a count of ten or more. The V and J genes are TRBV11-2 and TRBJ2-7, with D unresolved. The germline V gene has CDR1 SGHAT and CDR2 FQNNGV. V was pared by 2 bases and J by 5 bases, with 7 bases between. The CDR3 length is 12 residues. For the CDR3, the DNA is TGTGCCAGCAGCTTAAGGCAGGACGAGCAGTACTTC. Amino acid sequence: CASSLRQDEQYF.

This clonotype was seen a few times. The gene calls are TRBV5-1 and TRBJ2-7; 8 bases match TRBD1. The CDR3 is 14 amino acids. CDR1 SGHRS and CDR2 YFSETQ come from the germline V gene. The trim removed 4 bases at V and 4 bases at J, leaving 7 bases unmatched. The DNA for the CDR3 is TGCGCCAGCAGCACACGGGACAGGCCTTACGAGCAGTACTTC. Translated, it gives CASSTRDRPYEQYF. The full variable domain, with the rest looked up from reference TRBV5-1 and TRBJ2-7, is KAGVTQTPRYLIKTRGQQVTLSCSPISGHRSVSWYQQTPGQGLQFLFEYFSETQRNKGNFPGRFSGRQFSNSRSEMNVSTLELGDSALYLCASSTRDRPYEQYFGPGTRLTVT.

This clonotype has only a few counts. The chain uses TRBV7-9 and TRBJ2-3; D tentatively reads TRBD1 or TRBD2 (5 bases each). Germline V gene lookup returns CDR1 SEHNR and CDR2 FQNEAQ (reference sequence). This CDR3 has 14 residues. The ends were cut back, 5 bases at V and 2 bases at J, with 11 bases in the middle. CDR3 region: CASSRGVITDTQYF. The CDR3 DNA reads TGTGCCAGCAGCAGAGGGGTTATCACAGATACGCAGTATTTT.

This clonotype was recorded many times. The genes are TRBV19 and TRBJ2-5; D is perhaps TRBD1 (6 bases). Per germline, CDR1 LNHDA and CDR2 SQIVND (reference sequence). CDR3 length: 12 residues. In DNA, the CDR3 is TGTGTCAGAGAAGGACAGCAAGAGACCCAGTACTTC. Amino acid sequence: CVREGQQETQYF.

This clonotype was counted a few times. This rearrangement joins TRBV2 to TRBJ2-7; possibly TRBD1 for D (5 bases). The germline CDR1 and CDR2 sequences are SNHLY and FYNNEI. CDR3 length: 15 residues. The V and J ends lost 4 bases and 3 bases respectively, with 16 bases between them. CDR3 nucleotide sequence: TGTGCCAGCAGTGTAGGGGCAGGACGGCACTACGAGCAGTACGTC. Translation: CASSVGAGRHYEQYV.

This clonotype was observed at least ten times. Germline and junction disagree at one end, which may indicate a read error. The chain uses TRBV12-3 or TRBV12-4 and TRBJ2-6, with D maybe TRBD2 (5 bases). CDR3 length: 13 amino acids. CDR3 residues: CASSLAGANVLTF. CDR3 DNA sequence: TGTGCCAGCAGCTTAGCGGGGGCCAACGTCCTGACTTTC.

The genes are TRBV20-1 and TRBJ2-2; D ambiguous. V was cut by 0 bases and J by 5 bases, with 7 bases left in between. CDR1 and CDR2 (germline): DFQATT, SNEGSKA (reference sequence). This CDR3 has 13 residues. This CDR3 reads CSARDAGTGELFF. CDR3 bases: TGCAGTGCTAGAGATGCCGGGACCGGGGAGCTGTTTTTT.

The sample holds a few counts of this clonotype. V is TRBV7-3 and J is TRBJ2-1, with no clear D. V lost 5 bases to trimming and J lost 9 bases, with 14 bases between them. Germline CDR1 and CDR2: SGHTA and FQGTGA. The CDR3 sequence is 13 residues long. In nucleotides, the CDR3 is TGTGCCAGCAGCACATCTGCGCCGGGTGAGCAGTTCTTC. This gives the protein CASSTSAPGEQFF. The whole variable domain, remainder taken from reference TRBV7-3 and TRBJ2-1, is GAGVSQTPSNKVTEKGKYVELRCDPISGHTALYWYRQSLGQGPEFLIYFQGTGAADDSGLPNDRFFAVRPEGSVSTLKIQRTERGDSAVYLCASSTSAPGEQFFGPGTRLTVL.

This clonotype was detected a few times. Written as DNA, the CDR3 is TGTGCCAGCAGCCCTCCCCTGGATCTCGCAGATACGCAGTATTTT. This translates into CASSPPLDLADTQYF. The rearrangement links TRBV7-9 to TRBJ2-3; D unclear. Germline V gene data show CDR1 as SEHNR and CDR2 as FQNEAQ (reference sequence). V lost 5 bases, J lost 4 bases, and 16 bases lay in between. CDR3 length: 15 amino acids.

This chain links TRBV6-6 with TRBJ2-5; 7 bases are a match to TRBD1. Per the germline V gene, CDR1 is MNHNY and CDR2 is SVGAGI (reference sequence). Trimming took 0 bases from V and 3 from J; bases not matched to a gene: 4. This CDR3 contains 15 residues. CDR3 in amino acids: CASSYSQGVKETQYF. CDR3 nucleotide sequence: TGTGCCAGCAGTTACTCCCAGGGGGTTAAAGAGACCCAGTACTTC.